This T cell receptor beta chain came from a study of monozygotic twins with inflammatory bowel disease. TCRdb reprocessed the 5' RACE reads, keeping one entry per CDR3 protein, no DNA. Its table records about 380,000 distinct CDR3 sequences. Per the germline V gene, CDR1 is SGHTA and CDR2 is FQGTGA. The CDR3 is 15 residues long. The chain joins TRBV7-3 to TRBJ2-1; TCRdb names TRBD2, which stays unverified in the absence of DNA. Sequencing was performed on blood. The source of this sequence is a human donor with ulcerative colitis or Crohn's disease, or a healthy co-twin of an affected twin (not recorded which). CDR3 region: CASSSTSGGHNEQFF.